This T cell receptor (beta chain) was captured in a study of early T cells in non-severe SARS-CoV-2 infection. Ten or more counts support this clonotype. The CDR3 consists of 15 residues. The V and J ends lost 1 base and 5 bases, in that order; junction bases with no gene match: 5. CDR1 and CDR2 (germline): SEHNR, FQNEAQ (reference sequence). TCRdb ran MiXCR on the 5' RACE reads and lists one entry per CDR3 protein. Of 25,000 to 30,000 distinct CDR3 sequences listed, roughly a tenth are singletons. This chain connects TRBV7-9 to TRBJ1-5; TRBD1 aligns across 7 bases. This TCR came from an adult who was a healthcare worker with PCR-confirmed SARS-CoV-2 infection or an uninfected control (not recorded which). Source material: whole blood. CDR3 nucleotide sequence: TGTGCCAGCAGCTTAGGGGGACAGTCACATCAGCCCCAGCATTTT. Its translation is CASSLGGQSHQPQHF. Together with reference TRBV7-9 and TRBJ1-5, the CDR3 gives the full variable domain: DTGVSQNPRHKITKRGQNVTFRCDPISEHNRLYWYRQTLGQGPEFLTYFQNEAQLEKSRLLSDRFSAERPKGSFSTLEIQRTEQGDSAMYLCASSLGGQSHQPQHFGDGTRLSIL.